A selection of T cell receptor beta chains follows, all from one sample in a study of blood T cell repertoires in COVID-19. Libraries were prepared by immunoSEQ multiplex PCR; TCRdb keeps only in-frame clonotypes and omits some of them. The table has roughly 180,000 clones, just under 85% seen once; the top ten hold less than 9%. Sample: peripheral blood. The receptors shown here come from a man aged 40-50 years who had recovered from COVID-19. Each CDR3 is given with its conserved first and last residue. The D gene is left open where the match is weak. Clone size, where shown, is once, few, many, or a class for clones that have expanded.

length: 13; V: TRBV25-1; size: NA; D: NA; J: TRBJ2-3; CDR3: CASSGSYTDTQYF; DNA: TGTGCCAGCTCGGGGTCATACACAGATACGCAGTATTTT
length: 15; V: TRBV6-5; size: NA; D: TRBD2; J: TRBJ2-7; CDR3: CASTKLGGSSYEQYF; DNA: TGTGCCAGCACCAAACTCGGCGGGAGCTCCTACGAGCAGTACTTC
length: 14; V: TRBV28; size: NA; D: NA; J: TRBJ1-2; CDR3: CASSSLLRGGSYTF; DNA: TGTGCCAGCAGTTCCCTGCTGAGGGGGGGTAGCTACACCTTC
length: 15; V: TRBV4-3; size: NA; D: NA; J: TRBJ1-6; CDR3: CASSQELQGYSPLHF; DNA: TGCGCCAGCAGCCAAGAACTCCAGGGTTATTCACCCCTCCACTTT
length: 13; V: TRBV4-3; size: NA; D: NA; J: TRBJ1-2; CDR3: CASSLDSRYGYTF; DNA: TGCGCCAGCAGCCTCGACAGCCGCTATGGCTACACCTTC
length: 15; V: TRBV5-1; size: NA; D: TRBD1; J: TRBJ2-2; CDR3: CASSLRTGVTGELFF; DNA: TGCGCCAGCAGCTTGAGGACAGGGGTGACCGGGGAGCTGTTTTTT
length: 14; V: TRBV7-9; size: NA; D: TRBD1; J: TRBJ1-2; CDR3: CASSLQGAKDGYTF; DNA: TGTGCCAGCAGCTTGCAGGGGGCTAAGGATGGCTACACCTTC
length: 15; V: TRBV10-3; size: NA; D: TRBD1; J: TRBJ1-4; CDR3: CAISESGTGDEKLFF; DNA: TGTGCCATCAGTGAGTCGGGGACAGGGGATGAAAAACTGTTTTTT
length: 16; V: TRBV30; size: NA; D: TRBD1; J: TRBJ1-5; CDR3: CAWNGLTGTGDQPQHF; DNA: TGTGCCTGGAATGGACTGACCGGGACAGGCGATCAGCCCCAGCATTTT
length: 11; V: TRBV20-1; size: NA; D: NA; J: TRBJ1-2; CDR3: CSASHSGILTF; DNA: TGCAGTGCTAGCCACTCAGGGATACTCACCTTC
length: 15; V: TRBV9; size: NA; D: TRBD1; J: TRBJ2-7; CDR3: CASSETGDTTYEQYF; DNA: TGTGCCAGCAGCGAGACAGGGGATACAACCTACGAGCAGTACTTC
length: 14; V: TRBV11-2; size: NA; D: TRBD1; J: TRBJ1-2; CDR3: CASSLPNRGGGYTF; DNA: TGTGCCAGCAGCTTGCCTAACAGGGGCGGAGGCTACACCTTC
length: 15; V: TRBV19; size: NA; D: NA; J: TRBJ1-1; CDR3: CASSIEYRENTEAFF; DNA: TGTGCCAGTAGTATAGAATACAGGGAGAACACTGAAGCTTTCTTT
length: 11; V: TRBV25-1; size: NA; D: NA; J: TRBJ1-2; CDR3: CASSEGRGYTF; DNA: TGTGCCAGCAGTGAGGGGCGGGGCTACACCTTC
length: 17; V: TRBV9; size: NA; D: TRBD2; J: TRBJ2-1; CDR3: CASSSPGTSGGYNEQFF; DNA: TGTGCCAGCAGCTCACCCGGGACTAGCGGGGGTTACAATGAGCAGTTCTTC
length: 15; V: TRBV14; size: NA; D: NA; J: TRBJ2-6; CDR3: CASLGGMSGANVLTF; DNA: TGTGCTAGTTTAGGGGGTATGTCTGGGGCCAACGTCCTGACTTTC
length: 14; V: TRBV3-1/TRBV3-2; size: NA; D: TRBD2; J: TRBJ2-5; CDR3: CASSGRESQETQYF; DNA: TGTGCCAGCAGCGGGAGGGAGAGCCAAGAGACCCAGTACTTC
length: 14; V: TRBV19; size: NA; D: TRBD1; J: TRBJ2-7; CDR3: CASSSGTGPYEQYF; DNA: TGTGCCAGTAGCAGTGGGACAGGTCCCTACGAGCAGTACTTC
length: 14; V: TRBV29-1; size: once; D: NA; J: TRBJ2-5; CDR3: CSVPRRDRQETQYF; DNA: TGCAGCGTACCGAGGAGGGACAGACAAGAGACCCAGTACTTC
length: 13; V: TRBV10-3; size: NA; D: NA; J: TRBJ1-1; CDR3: CAFRGQMNTEAFF; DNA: TGTGCCTTCAGGGGCCAAATGAACACTGAAGCTTTCTTT
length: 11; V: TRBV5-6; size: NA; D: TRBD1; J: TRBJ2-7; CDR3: CASSNRDRRDF; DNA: TGTGCCAGCAGTAACCGGGACAGAAGGGACTTC
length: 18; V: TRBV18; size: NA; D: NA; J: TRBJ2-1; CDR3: CASSPALTDREVLNEQFF; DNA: TGTGCCAGCTCACCAGCACTCACCGACAGGGAGGTTTTGAATGAGCAGTTCTTC
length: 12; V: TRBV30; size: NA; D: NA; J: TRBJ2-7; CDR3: CAWKGGDYEQYF; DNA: TGTGCCTGGAAAGGGGGAGACTACGAGCAGTACTTC
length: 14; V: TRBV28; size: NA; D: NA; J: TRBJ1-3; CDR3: CASSLVQGGNTIYF; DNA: TGTGCCAGCAGTTTAGTTCAGGGTGGAAACACCATATATTTT
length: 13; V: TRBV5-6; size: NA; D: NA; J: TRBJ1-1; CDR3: CASSFGEDTEAFF; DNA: TGTGCCAGCAGCTTCGGCGAGGACACTGAAGCTTTCTTT
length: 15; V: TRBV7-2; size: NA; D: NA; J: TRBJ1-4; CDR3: CASSRGGTANEKLFF; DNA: TGTGCCAGCAGCCGGGGGGGGACGGCTAATGAAAAACTGTTTTTT
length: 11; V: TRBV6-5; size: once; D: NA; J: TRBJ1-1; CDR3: CASSRNTEAFF; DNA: TGTGCCAGCTCCCGGAACACTGAAGCTTTCTTT
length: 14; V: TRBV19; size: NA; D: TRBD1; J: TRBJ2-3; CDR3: CASRLGQGSNTQYF; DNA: TGTGCCAGTAGGCTCGGACAGGGGTCAAATACGCAGTATTTT
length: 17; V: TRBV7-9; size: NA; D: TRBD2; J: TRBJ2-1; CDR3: CASSLVAGGGFHNEQFF; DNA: TGTGCCAGCAGCTTAGTCGCGGGAGGGGGTTTTCACAATGAGCAGTTCTTC
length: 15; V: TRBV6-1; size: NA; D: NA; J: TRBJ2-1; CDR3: CASSEVYGVDNEQFF; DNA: TGTGCCAGCAGTGAAGTTTACGGGGTAGACAATGAGCAGTTCTTC
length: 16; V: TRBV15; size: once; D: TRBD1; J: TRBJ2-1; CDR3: CATSRPTGVSYNEQFF; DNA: TGTGCCACCAGCAGACCCACAGGGGTTTCCTACAATGAGCAGTTCTTC
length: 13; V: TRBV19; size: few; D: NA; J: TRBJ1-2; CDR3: CASSTPGDYGYTF; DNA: TGTGCCAGTAGTACCCCGGGAGACTATGGCTACACCTTC
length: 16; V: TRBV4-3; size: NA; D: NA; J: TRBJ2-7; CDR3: CASSQAGVGATYEQYF; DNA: TGCGCCAGCAGCCAAGCGGGAGTTGGAGCAACCTACGAGCAGTACTTC
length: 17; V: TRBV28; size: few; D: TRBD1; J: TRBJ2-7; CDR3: CASSDRLRGTGDYEQYF; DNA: TGTGCCAGCAGTGATAGGCTTAGGGGGACAGGTGACTACGAGCAGTACTTC
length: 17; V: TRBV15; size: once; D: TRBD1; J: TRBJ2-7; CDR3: CATSRAGSGQGFHEQYF; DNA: TGTGCCACCAGCAGGGCCGGGAGCGGACAGGGGTTCCACGAGCAGTACTTC
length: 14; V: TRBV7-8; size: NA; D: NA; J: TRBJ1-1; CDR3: CASSPGEIYTEAFF; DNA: TGTGCCAGCAGCCCCGGGGAGATCTACACTGAAGCTTTCTTT
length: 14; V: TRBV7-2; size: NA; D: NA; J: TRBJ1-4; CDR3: CASSSDSRNEKLFF; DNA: TGTGCCAGCAGCTCAGACAGCCGCAATGAAAAACTGTTTTTT
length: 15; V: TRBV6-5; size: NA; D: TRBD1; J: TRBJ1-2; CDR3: CASGTGGGSNYGYTF; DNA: TGTGCCAGCGGGACAGGGGGCGGATCTAACTATGGCTACACCTTC
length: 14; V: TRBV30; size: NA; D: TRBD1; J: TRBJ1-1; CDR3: CAWSVGQGFGVAFF; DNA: TGTGCCTGGAGTGTAGGACAGGGGTTTGGCGTAGCTTTCTTT
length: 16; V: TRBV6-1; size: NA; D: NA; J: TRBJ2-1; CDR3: CASSEVASPRRDEQFF; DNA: TGTGCCAGCAGTGAAGTCGCCTCCCCTCGCCGAGATGAGCAGTTCTTC
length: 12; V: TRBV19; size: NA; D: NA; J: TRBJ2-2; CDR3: CASIRDTGELFF; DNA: TGTGCCAGTATACGGGACACCGGGGAGCTGTTTTTT
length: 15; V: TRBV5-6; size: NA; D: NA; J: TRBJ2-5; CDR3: CASSLGPGAGETQYF; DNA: TGTGCCAGCAGCTTGGGACCCGGGGCGGGGGAGACCCAGTACTTC
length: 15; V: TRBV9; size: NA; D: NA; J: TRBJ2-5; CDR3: CASSDETSFGETQYF; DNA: TGTGCCAGCAGCGATGAGACTAGTTTTGGAGAGACCCAGTACTTC
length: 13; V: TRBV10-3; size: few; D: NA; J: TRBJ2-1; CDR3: CAVLRDIDNEQFF; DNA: TGTGCCGTACTCCGGGACATAGACAATGAGCAGTTCTTC
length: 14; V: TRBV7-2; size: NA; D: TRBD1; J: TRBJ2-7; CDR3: CASSPPGQGYEQYF; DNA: TGTGCCAGCAGCCCCCCGGGACAGGGGTACGAGCAGTACTTC
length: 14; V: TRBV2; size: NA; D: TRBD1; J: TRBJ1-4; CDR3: CASRLSKGAGKLFF; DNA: TGTGCCAGCAGGCTCTCGAAGGGGGCCGGAAAACTGTTTTTT
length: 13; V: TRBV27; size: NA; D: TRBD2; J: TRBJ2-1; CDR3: CASRLAGGNEQFF; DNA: TGTGCCAGTAGACTAGCGGGGGGCAATGAGCAGTTCTTC
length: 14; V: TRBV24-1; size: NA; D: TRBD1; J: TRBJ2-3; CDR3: CATSDARDRATQYF; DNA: TGTGCCACCAGTGATGCCCGGGACAGGGCTACGCAGTATTTT
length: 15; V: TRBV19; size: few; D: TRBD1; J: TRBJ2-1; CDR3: CASSMADRGGNEQFF; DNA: TGTGCCAGTAGTATGGCGGACAGGGGTGGCAATGAGCAGTTCTTC
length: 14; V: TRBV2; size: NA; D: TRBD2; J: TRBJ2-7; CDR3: CASSAGLAGVEQYF; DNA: TGTGCCAGCAGTGCAGGACTAGCGGGAGTCGAGCAGTACTTC